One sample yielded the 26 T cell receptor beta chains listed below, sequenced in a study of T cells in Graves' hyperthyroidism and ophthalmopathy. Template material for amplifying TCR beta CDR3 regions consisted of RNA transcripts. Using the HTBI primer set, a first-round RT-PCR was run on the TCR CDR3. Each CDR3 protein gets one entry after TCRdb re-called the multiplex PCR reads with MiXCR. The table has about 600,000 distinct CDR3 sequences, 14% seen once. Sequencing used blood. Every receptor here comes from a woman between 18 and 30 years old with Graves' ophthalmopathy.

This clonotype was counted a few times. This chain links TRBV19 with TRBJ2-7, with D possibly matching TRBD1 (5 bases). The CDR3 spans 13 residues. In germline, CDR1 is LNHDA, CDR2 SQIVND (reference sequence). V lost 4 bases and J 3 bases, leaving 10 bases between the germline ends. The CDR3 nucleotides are TGTGCCAGTAGTACTTCCAGGGACTACGAGCAGTACTTC. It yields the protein CASSTSRDYEQYF.

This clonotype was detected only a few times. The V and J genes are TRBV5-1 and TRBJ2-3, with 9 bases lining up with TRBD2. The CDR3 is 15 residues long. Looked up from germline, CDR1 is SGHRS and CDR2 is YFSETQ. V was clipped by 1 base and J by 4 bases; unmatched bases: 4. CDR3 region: CASSLLAGEADTQYF. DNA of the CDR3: TGCGCCAGCAGCTTGTTAGCGGGAGAGGCAGATACGCAGTATTTT.

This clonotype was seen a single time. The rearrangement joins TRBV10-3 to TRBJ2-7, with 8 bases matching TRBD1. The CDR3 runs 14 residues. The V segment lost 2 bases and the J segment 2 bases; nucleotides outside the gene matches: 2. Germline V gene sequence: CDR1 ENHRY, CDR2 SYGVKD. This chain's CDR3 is CAISEGQGPYEQYF. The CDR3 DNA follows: TGTGCCATCAGTGAGGGACAGGGCCCCTACGAGCAGTACTTC.

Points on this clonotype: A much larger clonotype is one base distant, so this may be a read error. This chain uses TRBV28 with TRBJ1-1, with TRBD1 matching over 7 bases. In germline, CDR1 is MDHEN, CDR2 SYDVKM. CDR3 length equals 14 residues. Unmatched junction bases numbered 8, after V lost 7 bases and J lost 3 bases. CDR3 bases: TGTGCCAGCACGGACAGGAGGTGGGACACTGAAGCTTTCTTT. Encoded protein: CASTDRRWDTEAFF.

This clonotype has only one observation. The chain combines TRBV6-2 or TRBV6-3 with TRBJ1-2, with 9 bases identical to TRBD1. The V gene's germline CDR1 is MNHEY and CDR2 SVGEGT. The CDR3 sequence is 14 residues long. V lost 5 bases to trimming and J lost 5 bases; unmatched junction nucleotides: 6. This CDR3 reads CASSRGTGPYGYTF. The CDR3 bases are TGTGCCAGCAGTCGGGGGACAGGGCCGTATGGCTACACCTTC.

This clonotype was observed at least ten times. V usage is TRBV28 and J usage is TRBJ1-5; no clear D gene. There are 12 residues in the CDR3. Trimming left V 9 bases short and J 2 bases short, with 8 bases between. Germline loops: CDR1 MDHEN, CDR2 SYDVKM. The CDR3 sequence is CASPTGNQPQHF. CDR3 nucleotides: TGTGCCAGTCCAACCGGCAATCAGCCCCAGCATTTT.

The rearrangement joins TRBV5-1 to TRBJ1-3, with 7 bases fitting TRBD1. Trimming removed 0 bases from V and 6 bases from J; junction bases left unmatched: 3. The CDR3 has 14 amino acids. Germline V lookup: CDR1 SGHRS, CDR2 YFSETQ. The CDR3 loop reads CASSLGDSENTIYF. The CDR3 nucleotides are TGCGCCAGCAGCTTGGGGGACAGTGAAAACACCATATATTTT.

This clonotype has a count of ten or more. The CDR3 spells CASSPTAYNEQFF. In DNA form, the CDR3 reads TGTGCCAGCAGCCCCACCGCCTACAATGAGCAGTTCTTC. This chain connects TRBV27 to TRBJ2-1, with D unresolved. The CDR3 sequence is 13 residues long. CDR1 MNHEY and CDR2 SMNVEV come from the germline V gene (reference sequence). The V end was cut by 6 bases, the J end by 2 bases, with 8 bases between.

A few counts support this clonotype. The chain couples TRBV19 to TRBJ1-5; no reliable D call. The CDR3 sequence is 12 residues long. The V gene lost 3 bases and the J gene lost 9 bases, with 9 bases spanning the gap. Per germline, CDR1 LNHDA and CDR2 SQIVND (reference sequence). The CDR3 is CASSISGPPQHF. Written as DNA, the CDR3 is TGTGCCAGTAGTATCAGTGGTCCGCCCCAGCATTTT.

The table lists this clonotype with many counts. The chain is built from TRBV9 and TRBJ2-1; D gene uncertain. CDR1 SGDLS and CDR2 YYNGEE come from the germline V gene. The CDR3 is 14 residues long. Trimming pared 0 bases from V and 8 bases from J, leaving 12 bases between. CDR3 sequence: CASSVDYWSYEQFF. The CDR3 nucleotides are TGTGCCAGCAGCGTAGACTATTGGAGTTATGAGCAGTTCTTC. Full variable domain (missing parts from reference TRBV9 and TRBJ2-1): DSGVTQTPKHLITATGQRVTLRCSPRSGDLSVYWYQQSLDQGLQFLIQYYNGEERAKGNILERFSAQQFPDLHSELNLSSLELGDSALYFCASSVDYWSYEQFFGPGTRLTVL.

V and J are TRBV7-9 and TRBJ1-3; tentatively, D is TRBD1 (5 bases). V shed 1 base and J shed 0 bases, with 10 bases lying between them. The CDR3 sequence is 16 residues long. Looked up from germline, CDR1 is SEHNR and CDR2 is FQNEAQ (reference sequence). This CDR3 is CASSLGGTRSGNTIYF. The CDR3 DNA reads TGTGCCAGCAGCTTAGGTGGGACGCGCTCTGGAAACACCATATATTTT.

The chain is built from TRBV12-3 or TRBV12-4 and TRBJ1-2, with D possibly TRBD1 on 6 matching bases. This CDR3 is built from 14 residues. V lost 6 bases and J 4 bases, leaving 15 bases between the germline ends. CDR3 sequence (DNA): TGTGCCAGCAGCATGGCGGGAGGGGGCTATGGCTACACCTTC. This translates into CASSMAGGGYGYTF.

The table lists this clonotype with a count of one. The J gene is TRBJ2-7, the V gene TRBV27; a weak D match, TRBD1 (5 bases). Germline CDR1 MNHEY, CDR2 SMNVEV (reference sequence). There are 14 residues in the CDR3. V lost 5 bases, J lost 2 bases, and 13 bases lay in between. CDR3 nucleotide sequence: TGTGCCAGCAGTACTCTTGACAGCACCTACGAGCAGTACTTC. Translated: CASSTLDSTYEQYF.

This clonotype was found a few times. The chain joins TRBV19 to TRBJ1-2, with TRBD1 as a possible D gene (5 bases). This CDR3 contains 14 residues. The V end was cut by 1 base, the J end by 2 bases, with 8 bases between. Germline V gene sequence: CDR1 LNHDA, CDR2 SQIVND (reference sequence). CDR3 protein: CASSIVQGNYGYTF. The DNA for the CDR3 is TGTGCCAGTAGTATAGTGCAGGGAAACTATGGCTACACCTTC.

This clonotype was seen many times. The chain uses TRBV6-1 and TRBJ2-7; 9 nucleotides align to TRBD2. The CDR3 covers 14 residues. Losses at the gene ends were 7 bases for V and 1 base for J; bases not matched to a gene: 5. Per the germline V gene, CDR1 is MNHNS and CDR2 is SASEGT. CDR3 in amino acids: CASTRTSVSYEQYF. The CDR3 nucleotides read TGTGCCAGCACCCGGACTAGCGTATCCTACGAGCAGTACTTC.

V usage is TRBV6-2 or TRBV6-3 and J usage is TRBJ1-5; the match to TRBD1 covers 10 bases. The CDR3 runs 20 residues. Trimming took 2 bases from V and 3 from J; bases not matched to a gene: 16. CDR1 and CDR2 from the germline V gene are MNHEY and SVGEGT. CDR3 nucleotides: TGTGCCAGCAGTTACGTGCCGGGACAGGGGTACCTGAATCTCAATCAGCCCCAGCATTTT. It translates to CASSYVPGQGYLNLNQPQHF.

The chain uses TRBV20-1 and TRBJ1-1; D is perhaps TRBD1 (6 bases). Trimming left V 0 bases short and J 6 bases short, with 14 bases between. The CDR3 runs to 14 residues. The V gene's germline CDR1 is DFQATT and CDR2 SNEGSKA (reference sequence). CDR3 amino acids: CSARDRVGGPEAFF. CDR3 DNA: TGCAGTGCTAGAGATCGTGTAGGGGGGCCTGAAGCTTTCTTT.

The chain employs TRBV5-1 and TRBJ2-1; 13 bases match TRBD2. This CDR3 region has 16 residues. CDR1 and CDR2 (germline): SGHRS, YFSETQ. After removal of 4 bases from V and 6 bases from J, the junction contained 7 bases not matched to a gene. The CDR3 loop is CASSLWTSGGVNEQFF. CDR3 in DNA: TGCGCCAGCAGCCTATGGACTAGCGGGGGTGTCAATGAGCAGTTCTTC.

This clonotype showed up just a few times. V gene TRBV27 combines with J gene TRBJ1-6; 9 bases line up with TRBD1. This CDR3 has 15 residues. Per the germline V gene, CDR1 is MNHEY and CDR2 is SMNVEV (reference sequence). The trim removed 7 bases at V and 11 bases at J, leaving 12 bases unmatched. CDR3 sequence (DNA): TGTGCCAGCAATTCCGCGGGACAGGGTGGCCCACCCCTCCACTTT. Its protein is CASNSAGQGGPPLHF.

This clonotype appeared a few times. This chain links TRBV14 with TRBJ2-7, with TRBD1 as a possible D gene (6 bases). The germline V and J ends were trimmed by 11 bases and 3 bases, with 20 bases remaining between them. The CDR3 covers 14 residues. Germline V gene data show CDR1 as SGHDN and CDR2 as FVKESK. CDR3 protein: CASSTGQTNYEQYF. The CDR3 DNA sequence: TGTGCCTCGTCGACCGGACAGACGAACTACGAGCAGTACTTC.

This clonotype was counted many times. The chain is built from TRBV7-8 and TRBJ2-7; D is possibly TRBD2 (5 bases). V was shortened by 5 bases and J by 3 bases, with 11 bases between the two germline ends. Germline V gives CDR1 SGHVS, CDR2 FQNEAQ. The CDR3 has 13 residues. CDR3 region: CASSPYGGYEQYF. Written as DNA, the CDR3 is TGTGCCAGCAGCCCTTACGGAGGCTACGAGCAGTACTTC.

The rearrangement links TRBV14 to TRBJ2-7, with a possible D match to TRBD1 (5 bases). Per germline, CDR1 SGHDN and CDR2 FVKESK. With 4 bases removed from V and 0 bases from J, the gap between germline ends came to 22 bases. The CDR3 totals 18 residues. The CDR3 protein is CASSRTFERTGDSYEQYF. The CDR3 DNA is TGTGCCAGCAGCCGAACATTCGAGCGCACAGGCGACTCCTACGAGCAGTACTTC.

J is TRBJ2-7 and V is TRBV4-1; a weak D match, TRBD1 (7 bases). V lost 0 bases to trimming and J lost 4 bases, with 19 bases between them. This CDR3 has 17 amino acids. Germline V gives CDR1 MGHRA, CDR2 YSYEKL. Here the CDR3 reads CASSQDQGGFREYEQYF. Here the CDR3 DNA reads TGCGCCAGCAGCCAAGACCAGGGGGGTTTTCGGGAGTACGAGCAGTACTTC.

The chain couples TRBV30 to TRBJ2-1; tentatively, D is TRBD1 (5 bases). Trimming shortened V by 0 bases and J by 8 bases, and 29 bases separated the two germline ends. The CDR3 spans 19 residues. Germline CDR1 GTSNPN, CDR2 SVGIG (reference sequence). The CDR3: CAWSVRWKKGRGLGDEQFF. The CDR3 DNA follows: TGTGCCTGGAGTGTACGCTGGAAAAAGGGAAGGGGTTTAGGCGATGAGCAGTTCTTC.

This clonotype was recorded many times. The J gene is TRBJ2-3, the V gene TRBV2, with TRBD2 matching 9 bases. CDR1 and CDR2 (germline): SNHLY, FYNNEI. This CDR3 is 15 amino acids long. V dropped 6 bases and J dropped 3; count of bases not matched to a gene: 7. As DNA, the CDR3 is TGTGCCAGCAGACCCGTAGCGGGAGAAACAGATACGCAGTATTTT. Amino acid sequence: CASRPVAGETDTQYF.

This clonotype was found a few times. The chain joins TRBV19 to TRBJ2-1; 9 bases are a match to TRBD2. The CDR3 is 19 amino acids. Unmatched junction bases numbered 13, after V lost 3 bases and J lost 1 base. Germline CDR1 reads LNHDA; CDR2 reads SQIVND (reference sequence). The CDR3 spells CASSIGLAGEWGSYNEQFF. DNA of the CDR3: TGTGCCAGTAGTATCGGTTTAGCGGGAGAATGGGGGTCCTACAATGAGCAGTTCTTC.